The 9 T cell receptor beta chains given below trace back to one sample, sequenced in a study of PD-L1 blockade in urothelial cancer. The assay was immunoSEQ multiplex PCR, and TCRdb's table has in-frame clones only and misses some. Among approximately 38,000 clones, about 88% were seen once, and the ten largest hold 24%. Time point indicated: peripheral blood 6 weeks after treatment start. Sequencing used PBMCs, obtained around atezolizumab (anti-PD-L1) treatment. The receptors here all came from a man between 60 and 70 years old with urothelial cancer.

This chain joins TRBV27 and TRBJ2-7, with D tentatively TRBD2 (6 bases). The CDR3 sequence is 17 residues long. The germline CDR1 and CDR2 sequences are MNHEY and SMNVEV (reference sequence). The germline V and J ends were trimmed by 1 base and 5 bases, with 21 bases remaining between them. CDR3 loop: CASSLFLTQGGSHEQYF. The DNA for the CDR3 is TGTGCCAGCAGTTTATTCCTCACGCAGGGAGGTTCCCACGAGCAGTACTTC.

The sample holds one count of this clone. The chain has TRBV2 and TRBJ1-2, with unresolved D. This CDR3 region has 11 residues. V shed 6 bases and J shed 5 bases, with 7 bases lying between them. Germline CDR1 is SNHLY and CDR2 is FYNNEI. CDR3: CASRSEYGYTF. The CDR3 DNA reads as TGTGCCAGCAGAAGTGAGTATGGCTACACCTTC.

CDR3 DNA sequence: TGTGCCAGCAGCTTTTACTTGAATCAGCCCCAGCATTTT. This sequence encodes CASSFYLNQPQHF. The V and J genes are TRBV5-5 and TRBJ1-5, with D hard to call. This CDR3 has 13 amino acids. Trimming left V 2 bases short and J 4 bases short, with 7 bases between. Germline assignment: CDR1 SGHKS and CDR2 YYEKEE (reference sequence). Full variable domain (missing parts from reference TRBV5-5 and TRBJ1-5): DAGVTQSPTHLIKTRGQQVTLRCSPISGHKSVSWYQQVLGQGPQFIFQYYEKEERGRGNFPDRFSARQFPNYSSELNVNALLLGDSALYLCASSFYLNQPQHFGDGTRLSIL.

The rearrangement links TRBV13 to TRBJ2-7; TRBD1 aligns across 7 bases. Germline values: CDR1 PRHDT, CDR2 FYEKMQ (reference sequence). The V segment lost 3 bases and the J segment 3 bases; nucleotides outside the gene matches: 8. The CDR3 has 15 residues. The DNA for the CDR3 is TGTGCCAGCAGCTTGCTGGTTCGACAGGGCTACGAGCAGTACTTC. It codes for CASSLLVRQGYEQYF.

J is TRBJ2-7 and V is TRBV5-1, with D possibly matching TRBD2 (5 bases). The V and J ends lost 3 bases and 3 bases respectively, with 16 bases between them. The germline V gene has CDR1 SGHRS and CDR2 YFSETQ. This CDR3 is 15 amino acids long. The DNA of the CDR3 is TGCGCCAGCAGCTATGGACCCCGGGAAGGCTACGAGCAGTACTTC. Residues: CASSYGPREGYEQYF.

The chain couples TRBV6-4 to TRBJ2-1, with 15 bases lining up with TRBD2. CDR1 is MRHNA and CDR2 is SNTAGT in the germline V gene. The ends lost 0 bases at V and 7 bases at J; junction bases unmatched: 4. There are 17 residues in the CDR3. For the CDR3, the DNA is TGTGCCAGCAGTGACTCTTTCGGGACTAGCGGGAGGAATGAGCAGTTCTTC. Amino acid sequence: CASSDSFGTSGRNEQFF.

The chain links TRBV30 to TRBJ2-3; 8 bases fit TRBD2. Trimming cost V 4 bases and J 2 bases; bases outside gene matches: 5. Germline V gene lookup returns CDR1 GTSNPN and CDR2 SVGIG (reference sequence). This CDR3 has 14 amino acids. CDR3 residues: CAWNTGGPTDTQYF. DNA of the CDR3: TGTGCCTGGAATACGGGGGGGCCCACAGATACGCAGTATTTT.

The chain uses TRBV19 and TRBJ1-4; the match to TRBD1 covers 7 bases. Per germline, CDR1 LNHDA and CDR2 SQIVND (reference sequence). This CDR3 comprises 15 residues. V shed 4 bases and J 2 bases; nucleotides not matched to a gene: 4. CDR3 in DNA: TGTGCCAGTAGTAGCAGGGGGTGGACTAATGAAAAACTGTTTTTT. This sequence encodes CASSSRGWTNEKLFF.

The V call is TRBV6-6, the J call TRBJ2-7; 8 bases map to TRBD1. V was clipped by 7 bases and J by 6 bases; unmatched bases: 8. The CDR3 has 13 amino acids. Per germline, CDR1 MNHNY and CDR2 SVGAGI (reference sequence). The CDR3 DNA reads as TGTGCCAGCACTCCGACAGGGGAGTCCGAGCAGTACTTC. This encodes CASTPTGESEQYF.